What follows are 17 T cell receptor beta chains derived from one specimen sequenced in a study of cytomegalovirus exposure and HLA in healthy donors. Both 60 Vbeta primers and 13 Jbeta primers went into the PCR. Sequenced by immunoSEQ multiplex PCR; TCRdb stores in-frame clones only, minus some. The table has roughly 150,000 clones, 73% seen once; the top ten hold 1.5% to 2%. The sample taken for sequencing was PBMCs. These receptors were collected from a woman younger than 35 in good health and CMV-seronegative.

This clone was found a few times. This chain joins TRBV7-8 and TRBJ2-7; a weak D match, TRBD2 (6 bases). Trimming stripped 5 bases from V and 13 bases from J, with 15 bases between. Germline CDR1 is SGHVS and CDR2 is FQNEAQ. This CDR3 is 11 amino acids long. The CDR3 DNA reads TGTGCCAGCAGCCTCGGGACTCGCGTTTACGTC. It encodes CASSLGTRVYV.

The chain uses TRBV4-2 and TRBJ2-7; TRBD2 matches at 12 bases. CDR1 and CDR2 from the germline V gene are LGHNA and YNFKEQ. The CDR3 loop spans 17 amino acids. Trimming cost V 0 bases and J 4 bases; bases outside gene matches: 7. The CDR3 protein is CASSQEALAGGIYEQYF. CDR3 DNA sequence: TGTGCCAGCAGCCAAGAAGCGCTAGCGGGGGGGATATACGAGCAGTACTTC.

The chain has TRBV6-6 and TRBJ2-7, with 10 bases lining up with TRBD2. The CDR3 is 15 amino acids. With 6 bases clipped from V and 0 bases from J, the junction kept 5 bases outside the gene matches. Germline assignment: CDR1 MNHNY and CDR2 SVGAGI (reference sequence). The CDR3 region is CASRPLAGSSYEQYV. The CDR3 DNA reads TGTGCCAGCAGGCCACTAGCGGGAAGCTCCTACGAGCAGTACGTC.

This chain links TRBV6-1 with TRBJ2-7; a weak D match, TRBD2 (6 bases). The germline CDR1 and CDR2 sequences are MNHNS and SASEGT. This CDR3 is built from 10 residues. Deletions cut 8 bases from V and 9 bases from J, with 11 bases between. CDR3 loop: CASSGVRQYV. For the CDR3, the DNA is TGTGCCAGCTCGGGGGTGAGGCAGTACGTC.

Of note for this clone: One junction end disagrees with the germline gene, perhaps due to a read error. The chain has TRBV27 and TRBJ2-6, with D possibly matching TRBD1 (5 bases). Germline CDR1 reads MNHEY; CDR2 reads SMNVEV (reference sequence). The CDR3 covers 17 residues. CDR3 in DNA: TGTGCCAGCAGTTGGGCAGGCTTTTTTTCTGGGGCCAACGGCCTGACTTTC. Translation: CASSWAGFFSGANGLTF. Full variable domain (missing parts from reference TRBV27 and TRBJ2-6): EAQVTQNPRYLITVTGKKLTVTCSQNMNHEYMSWYRQDPGLGLRQIYYSMNVEVTDKGDVPEGYKVSRKEKRNFPLILESPSPNQTSLYFCASSWAGFFSGANGLTFGAGSRLTVL.

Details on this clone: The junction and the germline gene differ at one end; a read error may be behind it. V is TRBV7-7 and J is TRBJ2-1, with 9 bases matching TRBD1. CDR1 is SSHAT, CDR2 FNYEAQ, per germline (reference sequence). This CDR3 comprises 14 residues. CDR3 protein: CASSLTGGYNEQFF. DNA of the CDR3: TGTGCTAGCAGCTTGACAGGGGGATACAATGAGCAGTTCTTC.

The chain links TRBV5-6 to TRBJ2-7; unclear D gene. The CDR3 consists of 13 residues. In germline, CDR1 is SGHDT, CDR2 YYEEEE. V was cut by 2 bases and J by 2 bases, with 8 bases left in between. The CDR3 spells CASSFGGTYEQYV. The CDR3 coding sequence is TGTGCCAGCAGCTTCGGCGGCACCTACGAGCAGTACGTC.

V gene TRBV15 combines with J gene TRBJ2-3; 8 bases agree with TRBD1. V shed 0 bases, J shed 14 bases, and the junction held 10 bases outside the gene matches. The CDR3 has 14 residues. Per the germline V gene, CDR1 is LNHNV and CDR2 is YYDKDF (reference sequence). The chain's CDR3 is CATSRDFVGQGVYF. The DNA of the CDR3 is TGTGCCACCAGCAGAGATTTCGTAGGACAGGGTGTGTATTTT.

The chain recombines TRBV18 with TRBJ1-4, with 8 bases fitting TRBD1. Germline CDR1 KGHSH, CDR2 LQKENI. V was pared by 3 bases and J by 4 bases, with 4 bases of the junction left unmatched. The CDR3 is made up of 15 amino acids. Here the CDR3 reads CASSPGQDRNEKLFF. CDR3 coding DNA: TGTGCCAGCTCACCGGGACAGGACCGTAATGAAAAACTGTTTTTT. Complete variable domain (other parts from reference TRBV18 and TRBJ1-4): NAGVMQNPRHLVRRRGQEARLRCSPMKGHSHVYWYRQLPEEGLKFMVYLQKENIIDESGMPKERFSAEFPKEGPSILRIQQVVRGDSAAYFCASSPGQDRNEKLFFGSGTQLSVL.

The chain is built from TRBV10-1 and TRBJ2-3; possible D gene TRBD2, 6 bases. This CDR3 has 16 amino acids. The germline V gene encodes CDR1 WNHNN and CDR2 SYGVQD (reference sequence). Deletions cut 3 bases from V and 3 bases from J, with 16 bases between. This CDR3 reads CASSEGRVAVTDTQYF. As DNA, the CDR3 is TGCGCCAGCAGTGAAGGTCGGGTAGCGGTTACAGATACGCAGTATTTT.

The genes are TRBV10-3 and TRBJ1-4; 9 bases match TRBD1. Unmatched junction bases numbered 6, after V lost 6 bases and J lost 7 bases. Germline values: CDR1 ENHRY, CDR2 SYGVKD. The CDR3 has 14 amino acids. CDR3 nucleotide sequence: TGTGCCATCAGCCCGGACAGGGGAGGTGAAAAACTGTTTTTT. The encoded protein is CAISPDRGGEKLFF.

The CDR3 DNA is TGTGCCACCAGCAGAGACGGGATTGCGACAACTAATGAAAAACTGTTTTTT. It codes for CATSRDGIATTNEKLFF. The rearrangement joins TRBV15 to TRBJ1-4, with no clear D. The CDR3 covers 17 residues. Germline V gene lookup returns CDR1 LNHNV and CDR2 YYDKDF (reference sequence). Trimming took 0 bases from V and 0 from J, leaving 11 bases between them.

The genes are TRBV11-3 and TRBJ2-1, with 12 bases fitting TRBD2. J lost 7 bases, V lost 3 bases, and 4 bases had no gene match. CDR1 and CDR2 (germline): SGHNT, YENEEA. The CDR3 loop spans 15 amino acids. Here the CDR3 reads CASSFTSGRFNEQFF. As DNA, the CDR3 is TGTGCCAGCAGCTTCACTAGCGGGAGGTTTAATGAGCAGTTCTTC. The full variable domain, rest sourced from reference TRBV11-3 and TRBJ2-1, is EAGVVQSPRYKIIEKKQPVAFWCNPISGHNTLYWYLQNLGQGPELLIRYENEEAVDDSQLPKDRFSAERLKGVDSTLKIQPAELGDSAVYLCASSFTSGRFNEQFFGPGTRLTVL.

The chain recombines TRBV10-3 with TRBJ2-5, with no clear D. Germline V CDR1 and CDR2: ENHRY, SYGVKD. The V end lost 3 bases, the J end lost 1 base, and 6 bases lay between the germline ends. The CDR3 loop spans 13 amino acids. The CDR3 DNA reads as TGTGCCATCAGTGATTTACTCCAAGAGACCCAGTACTTC. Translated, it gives CAISDLLQETQYF.

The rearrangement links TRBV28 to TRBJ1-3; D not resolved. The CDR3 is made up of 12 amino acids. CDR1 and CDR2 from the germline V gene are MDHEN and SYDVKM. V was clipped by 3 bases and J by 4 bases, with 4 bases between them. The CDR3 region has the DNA TGTGCCAGCAGTTTGCGGGGAAACACCATATATTTT. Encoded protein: CASSLRGNTIYF.

CDR3 coding DNA: TGCGCCAGCAGCCCCCAACAAGGGAGACAAAACTATGGCTACACCTTC. Protein: CASSPQQGRQNYGYTF. The V and J genes are TRBV4-3 and TRBJ1-2; D gene ambiguous. Between the trimmed V and J ends, which lost 4 bases and 2 bases, there was a span of 17 bases. CDR1 and CDR2 (germline): LGHNA, YSLEER. The CDR3 length is 16 residues.

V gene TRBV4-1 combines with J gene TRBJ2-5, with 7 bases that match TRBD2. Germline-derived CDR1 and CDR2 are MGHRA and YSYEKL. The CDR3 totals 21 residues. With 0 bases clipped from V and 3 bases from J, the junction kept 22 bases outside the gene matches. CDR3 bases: TGCGCCAGCAGCCAAGAGGGGGGAGGGAAAACCAGTTATCCGATCAAAGAGACCCAGTACTTC. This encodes CASSQEGGGKTSYPIKETQYF.